This is a list of T cell receptor beta chains from one sample in a study of regulatory T cells in long-lasting Graves disease. TCRdb called the multiplex PCR reads again in MiXCR, with one record for every CDR3 protein. The sample yields about half a million distinct CDR3 sequences, 22% seen once. Material: peripheral blood mononuclear cells (PBMCs), obtained when the disease was refractory, from a patient treated with antithyroid drugs. Source of these receptors: a female donor with Graves disease. CDR3s include the opening cysteine and the closing phenylalanine or tryptophan. The D gene is left open where the match is weak. Size tells how often a clone was seen (once, few, many) or the class of an expanded clone, and some rows leave it out.

cdr3_aa cdr3_nt clone_size j_call v_call d_call
CASSFNAFTGELFF TGTGCCAGCAGTTTCAACGCGTTTACCGGGGAGCTGTTTTTT many TRBJ2-2 TRBV12-3/TRBV12-4 NA
CSVRKSLNTEAFF TGCAGCGTTCGAAAGTCCCTGAACACTGAAGCTTTCTTT NA TRBJ1-1 TRBV29-1 NA
CASSRGTVATNEKLFF TGTGCCAGCAGTAGGGGAACGGTTGCAACTAATGAAAAACTGTTTTTT NA TRBJ1-4 TRBV25-1 NA
CAGSNRAGRGLGTEAFF TGTGCCGGTAGTAACCGAGCCGGACGGGGGTTAGGGACTGAAGCTTTCTTT few TRBJ1-1 TRBV19 NA
CASSLSSRGDQPQHF TGTGCCAGCAGTTTATCGAGTCGGGGGGATCAGCCCCAGCATTTT many TRBJ1-5 TRBV27 NA
CATSRARDSYNEQFF TGTGCCACCAGCAGAGCCCGGGACTCCTACAATGAGCAGTTCTTC NA TRBJ2-1 TRBV15 NA
CASSQGPTNTGELFF TGTGCCAGCAGCCAGGGACCTACGAACACCGGGGAGCTGTTTTTT many TRBJ2-2 TRBV11-3 NA
CASSYRQKGQFF TGTGCCAGCAGTTATCGGCAGAAAGGGCAGTTCTTC few TRBJ2-1 TRBV6-2/TRBV6-3 NA
CASSTDGNTEAFF TGTGCCAGCAGCACGGACGGGAACACTGAAGCTTTCTTT many TRBJ1-1 TRBV5-1 NA
CASSFSPKNIQYF TGTGCCAGCAGTTTTTCGCCGAAAAACATTCAGTACTTC many TRBJ2-4 TRBV28 NA
CATSREGAVNEQFF TGTGCCACCAGCAGAGAGGGGGCGGTGAATGAGCAGTTCTTC NA TRBJ2-1 TRBV15 NA
CASNPRGGTEAFF TGTGCCAGCAACCCTCGAGGAGGCACTGAAGCTTTCTTT NA TRBJ1-1 TRBV7-9 NA
CAISESPAYGYTF TGTGCCATCAGTGAGTCACCAGCCTATGGCTACACCTTC NA TRBJ1-2 TRBV10-3 NA
CSVGWRTGELFF TGCAGCGTTGGGTGGCGCACCGGGGAGCTGTTTTTT few TRBJ2-2 TRBV29-1 NA
CASSFWQTQPQHF TGTGCCAGCAGCTTCTGGCAAACTCAGCCCCAGCATTTT many TRBJ1-5 TRBV7-2 NA
CASCQGLLNEQFF TGCGCCAGCTGCCAGGGGCTCCTCAATGAGCAGTTCTTC NA TRBJ2-1 TRBV5-1 NA
CASSVGGGKEETQYF TGTGCCAGCAGCGTAGGAGGCGGGAAAGAAGAGACCCAGTACTTC many TRBJ2-5 TRBV12-3/TRBV12-4 NA
CAWNPGIAVYEQYF TGTGCCTGGAACCCGGGGATAGCGGTCTACGAGCAGTACTTC NA TRBJ2-7 TRBV30 NA
CATSRDDFSGNTIYF TGTGCCACCAGCAGAGACGACTTTTCTGGAAACACCATATATTTT NA TRBJ1-3 TRBV15 NA
CASSSGPGEKLFF TGCGCCAGCAGTTCCGGTCCGGGTGAAAAACTGTTTTTT few TRBJ1-4 TRBV5-1 NA
CASTPGRTLGDEQFF TGTGCCAGCACCCCCGGGAGGACCTTGGGCGATGAGCAGTTCTTC once TRBJ2-1 TRBV7-8 TRBD2
CASSWIGDARSINYGYTF TGCGCCAGCAGCTGGATTGGGGACGCACGGAGCATCAACTATGGCTACACCTTC NA TRBJ1-2 TRBV5-1 NA
CASGLVPDTQTQYF TGTGCTAGTGGTTTGGTACCCGACACCCAGACCCAGTACTTC many TRBJ2-5 TRBV12-5 NA
CASDRYNEQFF TGTGCCAGCGACAGGTACAATGAGCAGTTCTTC NA TRBJ2-1 TRBV2 NA
CASSPRTGSNQPQHF TGTGCCAGCAGCCCTCGGACAGGTAGCAATCAGCCCCAGCATTTT many TRBJ1-5 TRBV28 TRBD1
CASSEGFSGSQETQYF TGTGCCAGCAGTGAAGGGTTTAGCGGGAGCCAAGAGACCCAGTACTTC NA TRBJ2-5 TRBV28 TRBD2
CASSASLGTYEQYF TGTGCCAGCAGCGCTTCGTTGGGTACCTACGAGCAGTACTTC NA TRBJ2-7 TRBV7-6 NA
CASSFGTGGREQYF TGTGCCAGCAGCTTTGGGACAGGGGGTCGCGAGCAGTACTTC many TRBJ2-7 TRBV7-2 TRBD1
CASSPRGQPQGRMVQYF TGTGCCAGCAGCCCCCGGGGACAGCCTCAGGGAAGGATGGTTCAGTACTTC NA TRBJ2-4 TRBV9 TRBD1
CASSKSAQPQHF TGTGCCAGTAGTAAGAGCGCCCAGCCCCAGCATTTT NA TRBJ1-5 TRBV19 NA
CATHGGAWDTEAFF TGTGCCACCCATGGCGGGGCTTGGGACACTGAAGCTTTCTTT NA TRBJ1-1 TRBV24-1 NA
CSAEWDREADQPQHF TGCAGTGCCGAGTGGGACAGGGAAGCGGATCAGCCCCAGCATTTT many TRBJ1-5 TRBV20-1 TRBD1
CASSPRASGGATDTQYF TGTGCCAGCAGCCCTAGGGCTAGCGGGGGAGCCACAGATACGCAGTATTTT NA TRBJ2-3 TRBV11-2 TRBD2